Listed here are 29 T cell receptor beta chains from one sample, sequenced in a study of pediatric ulcerative colitis (dated by TCRdb to the late 2010s). Receptor amplification or capture employed the immunoSEQ multiplex PCR assay. This is the immuneACCESS table as TCRdb keeps it, with only in-frame sequences that have V and J called. A part of the clones is gone; compared with another copy, unresolved V genes explain less than half, and the rest is unexplained. The sample table contains about 64,000 clones; only one count was recorded for 75% to 85% of them. The top ten clonotypes cover about 5.2% of the sample. The sequencing sample was made of blood. These receptors came from a boy aged 5-17 years with moderate ulcerative colitis.

The V and J genes are TRBV6-1 and TRBJ1-2; D remains unclear. Germline V gene lookup returns CDR1 MNHNS and CDR2 SASEGT. The germline V and J ends were trimmed by 8 bases and 8 bases, with 9 bases remaining between them. This CDR3 contains 10 residues. CDR3 DNA: TGTGCCAGCCCCGACACCGGCTACACCTTC. Its translation: CASPDTGYTF.

V and J are TRBV19 and TRBJ2-2; the match to TRBD1 covers 11 bases. Germline V lookup: CDR1 LNHDA, CDR2 SQIVND (reference sequence). The CDR3 spans 17 residues. V gave up 10 bases and J gave up 2 bases; unmatched junction bases: 12. CDR3 DNA: TGTGCCACCATAAACCACGGACAGGGGGCAAACACCGGGGAGCTGTTTTTT. This codes for CATINHGQGANTGELFF.

The chain carries TRBV2 and TRBJ1-3; tentatively, D is TRBD1 (6 bases). Trimming left V 7 bases short and J 4 bases short, with 8 bases between. Germline CDR1 and CDR2: SNHLY and FYNNEI. CDR3 length equals 12 residues. CDR3 in DNA: TGTGCCAGCAACAGGGAGGGAAACACCATATATTTT. It yields the protein CASNREGNTIYF.

The gene calls are TRBV6-6 and TRBJ2-7; tentatively, D is TRBD2 (5 bases). V was clipped by 6 bases and J by 2 bases, with 17 bases between them. Germline V gene lookup returns CDR1 MNHNY and CDR2 SVGAGI (reference sequence). This CDR3 is built from 15 residues. CDR3 sequence reads: CASSSSGVAPYEQYF. CDR3 sequence (DNA): TGTGCCAGCAGCAGCTCCGGGGTGGCACCCTACGAGCAGTACTTC.

The rearrangement joins TRBV5-5 to TRBJ2-7, with D perhaps TRBD1 or TRBD2 (6 bases each). The V end lost 4 bases, the J end lost 0 bases, and 17 bases lay between the germline ends. The CDR3 is 16 amino acids. CDR1 is SGHKS and CDR2 is YYEKEE in the germline V gene (reference sequence). The CDR3: CASSATGGPPSYEQYF. The CDR3, as DNA: TGTGCCAGCAGCGCTACTGGGGGGCCTCCCTCCTACGAGCAGTACTTC.

This clone showed up just once. The genes are TRBV2 and TRBJ1-3; D unclear. CDR1 and CDR2 from the germline V gene are SNHLY and FYNNEI. V dropped 6 bases and J dropped 0 bases, with 18 bases sitting between them. The CDR3 runs 17 residues. DNA of the CDR3: TGTGCCAGCAGCCTTATCGTTTTCTCGGACTCTGGAAACACCATATATTTT. As protein: CASSLIVFSDSGNTIYF.

This clone occurred once. This chain connects TRBV5-1 to TRBJ1-2; 8 positions agree with TRBD1. Losses at the gene ends were 0 bases for V and 0 bases for J; bases not matched to a gene: 1. This CDR3 region has 15 residues. CDR1 SGHRS and CDR2 YFSETQ come from the germline V gene. CDR3 bases: TGCGCCAGCAGCTTGGAACAGGGGGCTAACTATGGCTACACCTTC. Translation: CASSLEQGANYGYTF.

This clone has more than one count but fewer than ten. The rearrangement joins TRBV21-1 to TRBJ1-5; the table names TRBD1, a call not compared with the DNA. TRBV21-1 is given as a pseudogene. The CDR3 consists of 16 residues. The CDR3 is CASSNPTGGVDQPQHF. In DNA form, the CDR3 reads TGTGCCAGCAGCAACCCGACAGGGGGAGTGGATCAGCCCCAGCATTTT.

This CDR3 reads CASSQTGWNTGELFF. The CDR3, as DNA: TGTGCCAGCAGTCAGACAGGGTGGAACACCGGGGAGCTGTTTTTT. The gene calls are TRBV6-5 and TRBJ2-2, with 7 bases that match TRBD1. The germline V gene encodes CDR1 MNHEY and CDR2 SVGAGI. This CDR3 comprises 15 residues. The V segment lost 5 bases and the J segment 1 base; nucleotides outside the gene matches: 4.

The table lists this clone with a count of one. V is TRBV6-5 and J is TRBJ2-7; D is ambiguous. The V end lost 3 bases, the J end lost 9 bases, and 18 bases lay between the germline ends. This CDR3 spans 14 amino acids. Germline V gene data show CDR1 as MNHEY and CDR2 as SVGAGI. The chain's CDR3 is CASSYSTSLRGQYF. The CDR3 bases are TGTGCCAGCAGTTATTCGACTTCTCTACGAGGGCAGTACTTC.

V gene TRBV6-5 combines with J gene TRBJ1-5; D might be TRBD1 (6 bases). The CDR3 is made up of 14 amino acids. Trimming removed 5 bases from V and 1 base from J, with 9 bases in between. Per the germline V gene, CDR1 is MNHEY and CDR2 is SVGAGI. DNA for the CDR3: TGTGCCAGCAGTGGGACAATCAGCAATCAGCCCCAGCATTTT. Encoded protein: CASSGTISNQPQHF.

This clone was seen only a few times. The chain carries TRBV2 and TRBJ1-5, with TRBD1 matching 8 bases. Germline CDR1 reads SNHLY; CDR2 reads FYNNEI. The CDR3 is made up of 16 amino acids. J gave up 0 bases and V 6 bases, and 7 bases lay outside the gene matches. CDR3 nucleotide sequence: TGTGCCAGCAGGGCCGGGACAGGAGTTAGCAATCAGCCCCAGCATTTT. This gives the protein CASRAGTGVSNQPQHF.

This clone has a handful of counts. The V call is TRBV30, the J call TRBJ1-2; D is unclear. Trimming took off 4 bases at V and 7 bases at J, with 13 bases between the two ends. The CDR3 sequence is 12 residues long. Germline V gene data show CDR1 as GTSNPN and CDR2 as SVGIG (reference sequence). CDR3 protein: CAWITSVVGYTF. The DNA of the CDR3 is TGTGCCTGGATTACAAGTGTTGTTGGCTACACCTTC.

The CDR3 loop reads CASNKIQGPGELFF. Here the CDR3 DNA reads TGCGCCAGCAATAAAATACAGGGACCCGGGGAGCTGTTTTTT. The V call is TRBV5-1, the J call TRBJ2-2; a weak D match, TRBD1 (6 bases). The CDR3 is 14 amino acids. Between the trimmed V and J ends, which lost 6 bases and 6 bases, there was a span of 15 bases. Germline V gene lookup returns CDR1 SGHRS and CDR2 YFSETQ.

V is TRBV12-5 and J is TRBJ1-1, with D possibly matching TRBD1 (5 bases). The V end lost 0 bases, the J end lost 6 bases, and 26 bases lay between the germline ends. Per germline, CDR1 LGHNT and CDR2 FRNRAP. The CDR3 covers 19 residues. DNA for the CDR3: TGTGCTAGTGGTTTGGTACTCTTCGGGCTCGGCCGGGGGGATGCTGAAGCTTTCTTT. It specifies CASGLVLFGLGRGDAEAFF.

V usage is TRBV18 and J usage is TRBJ2-3; possibly TRBD1 for D (6 bases). Trimming pared 3 bases from V and 4 bases from J, leaving 8 bases between. The germline gives CDR1 KGHSH, CDR2 LQKENI. The CDR3 runs to 13 residues. The CDR3 DNA sequence: TGTGCCAGCTCACCTACAGGGTCAGATACGCAGTATTTT. Amino acids: CASSPTGSDTQYF.

The V call is TRBV19, the J call TRBJ2-7; no firm D call. V shed 8 bases and J shed 4 bases, with 15 bases lying between them. Germline CDR1 is LNHDA and CDR2 is SQIVND (reference sequence). The CDR3 has 13 amino acids. This CDR3 is CASDVIRLYEQYF. The CDR3 DNA follows: TGTGCCAGTGACGTCATAAGGCTATACGAGCAGTACTTC.

In this sample, this clone turned up a few times. This chain connects TRBV5-5 to TRBJ1-3; D gene uncertain. The V end was cut by 4 bases, the J end by 0 bases, with 5 bases between. Germline-derived CDR1 and CDR2 are SGHKS and YYEKEE (reference sequence). CDR3 length: 13 amino acids. The CDR3 DNA sequence: TGTGCCAGCAGCCACATCTCTGGAAACACCATATATTTT. It yields the protein CASSHISGNTIYF.

Note on this clone: This same CDR3 is encoded by further DNA sequences in the sample. The V and J genes are TRBV6-4 and TRBJ2-3; 10 bases agree with TRBD2. In germline, CDR1 is MRHNA, CDR2 SNTAGT. This CDR3 is 15 amino acids long. V dropped 2 bases and J dropped 2; count of bases not matched to a gene: 1. CDR3 DNA: TGTGCCAGCAGTGACAGCGGGAGGGCCACAGATACGCAGTATTTT. As protein: CASSDSGRATDTQYF.

The chain uses TRBV6-5 and TRBJ1-1; D remains unclear. This CDR3 region has 14 residues. CDR1 MNHEY and CDR2 SVGAGI come from the germline V gene. V was shortened by 2 bases and J by 6 bases, with 13 bases between the two germline ends. The CDR3, as DNA: TGTGCCAGCAGTTACGACCTGGGCCTCCCTGAAGCTTTCTTT. Translating gives CASSYDLGLPEAFF.

This clone has just one count. The V and J genes are TRBV19 and TRBJ1-2; tentative D call: TRBD1 (5 bases). Germline V gene lookup returns CDR1 LNHDA and CDR2 SQIVND (reference sequence). Trimming shortened V by 7 bases and J by 3 bases, and 15 bases separated the two germline ends. The CDR3 has 14 residues. CDR3: CASNDRVPDYGYTF. The CDR3, as DNA: TGTGCCAGTAATGACAGAGTCCCGGACTATGGCTACACCTTC. Complete variable domain (other parts from reference TRBV19 and TRBJ1-2): DGGITQSPKYLFRKEGQNVTLSCEQNLNHDAMYWYRQDPGQGLRLIYYSQIVNDFQKGDIAEGYSVSREKKESFPLTVTSAQKNPTAFYLCASNDRVPDYGYTFGSGTRLTVV.

CDR3 sequence reads: CASSFAVHQETQYF. The CDR3 coding sequence is TGTGCCAGCAGCTTCGCGGTGCACCAAGAGACCCAGTACTTC. The V call is TRBV5-6, the J call TRBJ2-5; no definite D call. CDR1 and CDR2 (germline): SGHDT, YYEEEE. V lost 2 bases, J lost 0 bases, and 8 bases lay in between. The CDR3 runs 14 residues.

This clone was picked up a small number of times. CDR3 DNA sequence: TGCGCCAGCAGCAAATTCGGACAGGGGGCGCAGAACGAGCAGTACTTC. Translation gives CASSKFGQGAQNEQYF. The rearrangement links TRBV5-1 to TRBJ2-7; 11 bases agree with TRBD1. After removal of 4 bases from V and 5 bases from J, the junction contained 11 bases not matched to a gene. Per germline, CDR1 SGHRS and CDR2 YFSETQ. This CDR3 region has 16 residues.

V gene TRBV5-4 combines with J gene TRBJ2-7; 10 positions match TRBD1. V was pared by 2 bases and J by 4 bases, with 6 bases of the junction left unmatched. In germline, CDR1 is SGHNT, CDR2 YYREEE (reference sequence). The CDR3 spans 15 residues. The CDR3 DNA reads TGTGCCAGCAGCTTAAGGGACAGGGGTCCATACGAGCAGTACTTC. Its translation: CASSLRDRGPYEQYF.

This chain connects TRBV5-1 to TRBJ1-2; TRBD1 agrees at 9 bases. V dropped 4 bases and J dropped 8; count of bases not matched to a gene: 6. The germline gives CDR1 SGHRS, CDR2 YFSETQ. There are 13 residues in the CDR3. In DNA, the CDR3 is TGCGCCAGCAGCCCCTGGACAGGGGAAGGCTACACCTTC. Amino acid sequence: CASSPWTGEGYTF.

The J gene is TRBJ1-3, the V gene TRBV7-9, with 8 bases that match TRBD1. Germline loops: CDR1 SEHNR, CDR2 FQNEAQ (reference sequence). J gave up 4 bases and V 1 base, and 6 bases lay outside the gene matches. This CDR3 spans 16 amino acids. The CDR3 DNA reads TGTGCCAGCAGCTTAGGGACAGGGACATCCGGAAACACCATATATTTT. Translation gives CASSLGTGTSGNTIYF.

This rearrangement joins TRBV29-1 to TRBJ2-5; TRBD1 might be the D (6 bases). This CDR3 is built from 13 residues. V was clipped by 8 bases and J by 3 bases, with 16 bases between them. CDR1 is SQVTM, CDR2 ANQGSEA, per germline. The CDR3, as DNA: TGCAGCATATCAGAAGGGGGAGAAGAGACCCAGTACTTC. This gives the protein CSISEGGEETQYF.

The gene calls are TRBV19 and TRBJ2-1, with D possibly TRBD2 on 6 matching bases. This CDR3 comprises 15 residues. Germline CDR1 reads LNHDA; CDR2 reads SQIVND (reference sequence). Trimming took 5 bases from V and 2 from J, leaving 13 bases between them. The CDR3 loop is CASSQAGLAYNEQFF. The CDR3 nucleotides are TGTGCCAGTAGTCAAGCGGGCCTGGCCTACAATGAGCAGTTCTTC.

V usage is TRBV7-9 and J usage is TRBJ2-1; D not certain. In germline, CDR1 is SEHNR, CDR2 FQNEAQ (reference sequence). This CDR3 spans 13 amino acids. The V gene lost 4 bases and the J gene lost 6 bases, with 10 bases spanning the gap. The chain's CDR3 is CASSSTGTNEQFF. In DNA form, the CDR3 reads TGTGCCAGCAGCTCTACTGGAACCAATGAGCAGTTCTTC.